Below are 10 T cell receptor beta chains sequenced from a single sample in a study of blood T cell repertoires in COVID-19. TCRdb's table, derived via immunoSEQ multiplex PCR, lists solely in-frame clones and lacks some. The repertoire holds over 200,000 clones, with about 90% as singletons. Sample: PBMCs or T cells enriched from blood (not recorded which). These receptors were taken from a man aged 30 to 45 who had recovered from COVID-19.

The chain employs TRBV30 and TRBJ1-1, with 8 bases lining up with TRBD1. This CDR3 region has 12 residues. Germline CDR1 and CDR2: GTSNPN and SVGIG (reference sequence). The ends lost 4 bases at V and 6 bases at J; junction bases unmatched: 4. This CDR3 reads CAWTTGEAEAFF. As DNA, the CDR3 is TGTGCCTGGACGACAGGGGAGGCTGAAGCTTTCTTT.

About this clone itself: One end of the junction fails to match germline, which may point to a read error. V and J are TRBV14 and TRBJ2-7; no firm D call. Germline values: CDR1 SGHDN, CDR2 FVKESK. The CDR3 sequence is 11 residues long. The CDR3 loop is CASSQGYGQYF. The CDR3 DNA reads TGTGCCAGCAGCCAAGGCTACGGGCAGTACTTC.

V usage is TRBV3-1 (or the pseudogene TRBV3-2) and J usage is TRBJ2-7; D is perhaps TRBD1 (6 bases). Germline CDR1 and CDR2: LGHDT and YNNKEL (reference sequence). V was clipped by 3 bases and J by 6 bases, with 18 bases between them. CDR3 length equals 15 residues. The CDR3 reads CASSQGHPTLREQYF. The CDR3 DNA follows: TGTGCCAGCAGCCAGGGACACCCGACCCTACGCGAGCAGTACTTC.

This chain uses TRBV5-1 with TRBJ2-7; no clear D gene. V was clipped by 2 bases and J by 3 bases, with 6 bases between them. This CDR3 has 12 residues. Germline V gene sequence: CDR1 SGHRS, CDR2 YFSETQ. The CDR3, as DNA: TGCGCCAGCAGCTTACAGAGCTACGAGCAGTACTTC. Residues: CASSLQSYEQYF.

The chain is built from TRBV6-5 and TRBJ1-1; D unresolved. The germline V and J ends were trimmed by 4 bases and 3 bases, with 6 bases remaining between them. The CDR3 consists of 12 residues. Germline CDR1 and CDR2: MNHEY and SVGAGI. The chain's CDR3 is CASSFGDTEAFF. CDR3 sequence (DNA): TGTGCCAGCAGTTTCGGGGACACTGAAGCTTTCTTT.

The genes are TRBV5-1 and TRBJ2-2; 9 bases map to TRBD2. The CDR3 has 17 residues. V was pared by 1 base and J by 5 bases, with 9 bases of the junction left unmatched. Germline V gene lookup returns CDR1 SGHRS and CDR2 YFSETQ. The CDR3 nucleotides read TGCGCCAGCAGCTTGTCGGCGGGAGGGGGGCGAACCGGGGAGCTGTTTTTT. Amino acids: CASSLSAGGGRTGELFF.

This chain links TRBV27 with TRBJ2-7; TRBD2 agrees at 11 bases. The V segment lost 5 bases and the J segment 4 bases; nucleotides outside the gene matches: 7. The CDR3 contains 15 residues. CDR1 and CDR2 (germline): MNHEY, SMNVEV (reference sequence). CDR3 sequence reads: CASSGRLAGIYEQYF. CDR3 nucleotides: TGTGCCAGCAGTGGACGACTAGCGGGGATTTACGAGCAGTACTTC.

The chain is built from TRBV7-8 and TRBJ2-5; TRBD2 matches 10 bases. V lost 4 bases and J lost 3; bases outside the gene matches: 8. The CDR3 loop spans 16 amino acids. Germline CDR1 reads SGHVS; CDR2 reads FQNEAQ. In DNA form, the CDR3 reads TGTGCCAGCAGCTGGAGGGGGCTAGCGGGAGAAGAGACCCAGTACTTC. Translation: CASSWRGLAGEETQYF.

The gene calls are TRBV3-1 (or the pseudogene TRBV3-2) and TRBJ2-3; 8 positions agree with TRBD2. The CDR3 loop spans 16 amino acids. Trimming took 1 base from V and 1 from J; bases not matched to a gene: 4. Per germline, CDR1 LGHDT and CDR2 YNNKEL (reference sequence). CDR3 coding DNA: TGTGCCAGCAGCCAAGTACGGGGGGGCCGCACAGATACGCAGTATTTT. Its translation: CASSQVRGGRTDTQYF.

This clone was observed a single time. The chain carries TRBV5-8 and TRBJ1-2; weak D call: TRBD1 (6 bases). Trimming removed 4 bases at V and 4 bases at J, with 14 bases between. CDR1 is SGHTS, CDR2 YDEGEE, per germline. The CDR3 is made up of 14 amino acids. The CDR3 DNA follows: TGTGCCAGCAGCCCGCGGACAGACCTCTATGGCTACACCTTC. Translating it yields CASSPRTDLYGYTF. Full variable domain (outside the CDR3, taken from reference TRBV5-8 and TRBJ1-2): EAGVTQSPTHLIKTRGQQATLRCSPISGHTSVYWYQQALGLGLQFLLWYDEGEERNRGNFPPRFSGRQFPNYSSELNVNALELEDSALYLCASSPRTDLYGYTFGSGTRLTVV.